The 24 T cell receptor beta chains listed next were all sequenced from one sample in a study of CD8+ T cells in alopecia areata. The sequencing template was cDNA reverse transcribed from extracted RNA. The protocol was immunoSEQ multiplex PCR, while the TCRdb copy is restricted to in-frame clones and leaves out a portion. Counted here are some 200,000 clones, around 58% occurring once; the ten biggest clones make up 10% to 15%. Treatment defined: oral pan-JAK inhibitor, 5-10 mg twice daily. The sample here was CD8+ T cells sorted from blood, taken at week 24, from a patient treated with tofacitinib. Source of these receptors: a human donor with alopecia areata.

The table lists this clone with a few counts. This chain links TRBV29-1 with TRBJ2-3; TRBD2 matches at 10 bases. CDR1 is SQVTM and CDR2 is ANQGSEA in the germline V gene. V lost 3 bases to trimming and J lost 5 bases; unmatched junction nucleotides: 5. The CDR3 runs 14 residues. For the CDR3, the DNA is TGCAGCGTTGATAGCGGGGGGCCCCTAGATACGCAGTATTTT. It yields the protein CSVDSGGPLDTQYF.

The chain employs TRBV2 and TRBJ2-3; TRBD2 matches 9 bases. Losses at the gene ends were 9 bases for V and 0 bases for J; bases not matched to a gene: 7. The CDR3 spans 15 residues. CDR1 and CDR2 (germline): SNHLY, FYNNEI. Here the CDR3 reads CARTPTSGSTDTQYF. CDR3 DNA: TGTGCCAGAACCCCAACTAGCGGGAGCACAGATACGCAGTATTTT.

This clone was observed a few times. V usage is TRBV29-1 and J usage is TRBJ2-7; 7 bases line up with TRBD1. V trimming: 6 bases; J trimming: 4 bases; junction bases outside the gene matches: 12. Per the germline V gene, CDR1 is SQVTM and CDR2 is ANQGSEA. The CDR3 is made up of 14 amino acids. The CDR3 DNA follows: TGCAGCGTCGAAACTACCGGGACAGATTACGAGCAGTACTTC. Translating gives CSVETTGTDYEQYF.

The genes are TRBV4-1 and TRBJ1-4; 7 bases line up with TRBD1. The germline V gene encodes CDR1 MGHRA and CDR2 YSYEKL. This CDR3 comprises 17 residues. J lost 3 bases, V lost 0 bases, and 7 bases had no gene match. The DNA for the CDR3 is TGCGCCAGCAGCCAAGACGCGGGACAGAACCCTAATGAAAAACTGTTTTTT. This sequence encodes CASSQDAGQNPNEKLFF.

The rearrangement links TRBV5-6 to TRBJ2-3; the D is unclear. V was cut by 7 bases and J by 0 bases, with 3 bases left in between. Germline V CDR1 and CDR2: SGHDT, YYEEEE. The CDR3 is 11 amino acids. CDR3 in amino acids: CASSSTDTQYF. CDR3 bases: TGTGCCAGCTCGAGCACAGATACGCAGTATTTT.

This clone was detected a few times. The V call is TRBV9, the J call TRBJ1-5; unclear D gene. Germline CDR1 SGDLS, CDR2 YYNGEE. This CDR3 comprises 14 residues. The V end lost 0 bases, the J end lost 2 bases, and 6 bases lay between the germline ends. For the CDR3, the DNA is TGTGCCAGCAGCGTAGGGGATGGCAATCAGCCCCAGCATTTT. This translates into CASSVGDGNQPQHF.

This chain uses TRBV5-4 with TRBJ1-1, with D uncertain. Trimming pared 3 bases from V and 1 base from J, leaving 13 bases between. Germline assignment: CDR1 SGHNT and CDR2 YYREEE (reference sequence). CDR3 length equals 15 residues. In DNA, the CDR3 is TGTGCCAGCAGCTCCGACGGGAGGAGGAACACTGAAGCTTTCTTT. Its translation: CASSSDGRRNTEAFF.

The chain has TRBV7-9 and TRBJ2-7; no reliable D call. Trimming took off 4 bases at V and 0 bases at J, with 13 bases between the two ends. The CDR3 consists of 15 residues. CDR1 is SEHNR, CDR2 FQNEAQ, per germline (reference sequence). The CDR3 bases are TGTGCCAGCAGCTCAAGCGCAGGCAGCTCCTACGAGCAGTACTTC. Encoded protein: CASSSSAGSSYEQYF. The complete variable domain, with remaining parts taken from reference TRBV7-9 and TRBJ2-7, reads DTGVSQNPRHKITKRGQNVTFRCDPISEHNRLYWYRQTLGQGPEFLTYFQNEAQLEKSRLLSDRFSAERPKGSFSTLEIQRTEQGDSAMYLCASSSSAGSSYEQYFGPGTRLTVT.

The genes are TRBV7-9 and TRBJ2-7; D is unresolved. V gave up 1 base and J gave up 7 bases, with 11 bases separating them. The CDR3 runs 13 residues. Germline CDR1 reads SEHNR; CDR2 reads FQNEAQ (reference sequence). As DNA, the CDR3 is TGTGCCAGCAGCTTAGGTGCCGAGATGGAGCAGTACTTC. This gives the protein CASSLGAEMEQYF.

The CDR3 sequence: CASSGTGMPNEKLFF. Written as DNA, the CDR3 is TGCGCCAGCAGCGGAACAGGGATGCCTAATGAAAAACTGTTTTTT. The chain uses TRBV5-1 and TRBJ1-4, with D maybe TRBD1 (6 bases). Germline CDR1 and CDR2: SGHRS and YFSETQ. V lost 4 bases and J lost 3, with 13 bases in between. The CDR3 runs to 15 residues.

Of note for this clone: Other nucleotide sequences from this sample produce the same CDR3. V and J are TRBV27 and TRBJ1-5, with no clear D. The CDR3 contains 12 residues. Per the germline V gene, CDR1 is MNHEY and CDR2 is SMNVEV (reference sequence). V gave up 6 bases and J gave up 2 bases, with 5 bases separating them. The CDR3 spells CASRRGNQPQHF. The CDR3 DNA reads TGTGCCAGCAGACGTGGCAATCAGCCCCAGCATTTT.

The rearrangement joins TRBV9 to TRBJ2-1; TRBD2 agrees at 11 bases. The CDR3 totals 16 residues. V was clipped by 3 bases and J by 7 bases; unmatched bases: 9. Germline loops: CDR1 SGDLS, CDR2 YYNGEE. The CDR3 sequence: CASSGVGSSGGNEQFF. DNA of the CDR3: TGTGCCAGCAGCGGAGTTGGGTCTAGCGGGGGGAATGAGCAGTTCTTC.

This chain connects TRBV5-1 to TRBJ2-1, with D perhaps matching TRBD2 (6 bases). This CDR3 has 13 residues. Trimming took 4 bases from V and 10 from J, leaving 15 bases between them. The germline gives CDR1 SGHRS, CDR2 YFSETQ. The CDR3 is CASSPWGTQEQFF. DNA for the CDR3: TGCGCCAGCAGCCCGTGGGGGACTCAGGAGCAGTTCTTC. Supplemented by reference TRBV5-1 and TRBJ2-1, the full variable domain reads KAGVTQTPRYLIKTRGQQVTLSCSPISGHRSVSWYQQTPGQGLQFLFEYFSETQRNKGNFPGRFSGRQFSNSRSEMNVSTLELGDSALYLCASSPWGTQEQFFGPGTRLTVL.

Here the CDR3 reads CASSLLAGGIDTQYF. The CDR3 DNA follows: TGTGCCAGCAGCTTACTAGCGGGGGGCATAGATACGCAGTATTTT. The genes are TRBV13 and TRBJ2-3; 11 bases fit TRBD2. In germline, CDR1 is PRHDT, CDR2 FYEKMQ (reference sequence). Unmatched junction bases numbered 3, after V lost 2 bases and J lost 5 bases. This CDR3 has 15 amino acids.

The V gene is TRBV4-1, the J gene TRBJ2-2; weak D call: TRBD2 (6 bases). Germline-derived CDR1 and CDR2 are MGHRA and YSYEKL. The CDR3 sequence is 16 residues long. V lost 2 bases and J lost 3, with 13 bases in between. The CDR3 here is CASSQLGGPYTGELFF. CDR3 in DNA: TGCGCCAGCAGCCAATTGGGGGGACCCTACACCGGGGAGCTGTTTTTT.

This clone appeared many times. This chain joins TRBV28 and TRBJ2-2; D ambiguous. V lost 3 bases and J 0 bases, leaving 5 bases between the germline ends. The germline gives CDR1 MDHEN, CDR2 SYDVKM. The CDR3 loop spans 14 amino acids. CDR3 DNA: TGTGCCAGCAGTTTCAAAGCGAACACCGGGGAGCTGTTTTTT. It translates to CASSFKANTGELFF. The full variable domain, its missing parts supplied by reference TRBV28 and TRBJ2-2, is DVKVTQSSRYLVKRTGEKVFLECVQDMDHENMFWYRQDPGLGLRLIYFSYDVKMKEKGDIPEGYSVSREKKERFSLILESASTNQTSMYLCASSFKANTGELFFGEGSRLTVL.

This clone was detected only a few times. This chain links TRBV5-1 with TRBJ1-6; D not certain. Trimming shortened V by 2 bases and J by 0 bases, and 9 bases separated the two germline ends. Germline CDR1 SGHRS, CDR2 YFSETQ. The length of the CDR3 is 16 residues. The CDR3 DNA is TGCGCCAGCAGCTTTAGGGAGGCCTCCTATAATTCACCCCTCCACTTT. It specifies CASSFREASYNSPLHF.

The J gene is TRBJ2-7, the V gene TRBV29-1; possible D gene TRBD2, 6 bases. Trimming shortened V by 3 bases and J by 1 base, and 16 bases separated the two germline ends. Germline V gene lookup returns CDR1 SQVTM and CDR2 ANQGSEA. The CDR3 is made up of 15 amino acids. Written as DNA, the CDR3 is TGCAGCGTTGAGGGGGGAACAGGACAATCCTACGAGCAGTACTTC. As protein: CSVEGGTGQSYEQYF.

This clone was recorded only once. The chain is built from TRBV27 and TRBJ1-3, with TRBD1 matching over 10 bases. Germline V gives CDR1 MNHEY, CDR2 SMNVEV (reference sequence). The CDR3 length is 15 residues. V was pared by 2 bases and J by 2 bases, with 0 bases of the junction left unmatched. CDR3 nucleotide sequence: TGTGCCAGCAGTTTAGGGACAGGGGCTGGAAACACCATATATTTT. Translated: CASSLGTGAGNTIYF.

The V and J genes are TRBV6-6 and TRBJ2-3; D gene ambiguous. Between the trimmed V and J ends, which lost 6 bases and 0 bases, there was a span of 16 bases. The CDR3 covers 16 residues. CDR1 MNHNY and CDR2 SVGAGI come from the germline V gene (reference sequence). CDR3 in DNA: TGTGCCAGCAGGCACTCAATTCGACGGAGCACAGATACGCAGTATTTT. It encodes CASRHSIRRSTDTQYF.

CDR3 nucleotides: TGTGCCATCAGTGATCTTGGGGGGACTTCGGAAGGAGAGACCCAGTACTTC. Encoded protein: CAISDLGGTSEGETQYF. The chain couples TRBV10-3 to TRBJ2-5, with a possible D match to TRBD2 (6 bases). The germline gives CDR1 ENHRY, CDR2 SYGVKD. The V end lost 3 bases, the J end lost 4 bases, and 21 bases lay between the germline ends. The CDR3 runs 17 residues.

In DNA form, the CDR3 reads TGTGCTAGTGGTTTGGTTGAAGCCAGGGCTAACTATGGCTACACCTTC. Translation gives CASGLVEARANYGYTF. The rearrangement links TRBV12-5 to TRBJ1-2, with a tentative D call TRBD1 (5 bases). V gave up 0 bases and J gave up 0 bases, with 11 bases separating them. The CDR3 has 16 amino acids. Looked up from germline, CDR1 is LGHNT and CDR2 is FRNRAP.

The rearrangement joins TRBV13 to TRBJ2-6; no firm D call. Trimming removed 5 bases from V and 0 bases from J, with 14 bases in between. The CDR3 has 17 amino acids. CDR1 and CDR2 (germline): PRHDT, FYEKMQ (reference sequence). CDR3 amino acids: CASSPRTISSGANVLTF. The CDR3 nucleotides read TGTGCCAGCAGCCCCCGGACGATCTCCTCTGGGGCCAACGTCCTGACTTTC.

This clone has only a few counts. This chain joins TRBV29-1 and TRBJ1-5, with D uncertain. The CDR3 is 13 residues long. The V end was cut by 4 bases, the J end by 3 bases, with 10 bases between. CDR1 is SQVTM, CDR2 ANQGSEA, per germline. DNA for the CDR3: TGCAGCGTTGGAGCCGGGCTCAATCAGCCCCAGCATTTT. Translation gives CSVGAGLNQPQHF. The variable domain in full, completed from reference TRBV29-1 and TRBJ1-5, reads SAVISQKPSRDICQRGTSLTIQCQVDSQVTMMFWYRQQPGQSLTLIATANQGSEATYESGFVIDKFPISRPNLTFSTLTVSNMSPEDSSIYLCSVGAGLNQPQHFGDGTRLSIL.